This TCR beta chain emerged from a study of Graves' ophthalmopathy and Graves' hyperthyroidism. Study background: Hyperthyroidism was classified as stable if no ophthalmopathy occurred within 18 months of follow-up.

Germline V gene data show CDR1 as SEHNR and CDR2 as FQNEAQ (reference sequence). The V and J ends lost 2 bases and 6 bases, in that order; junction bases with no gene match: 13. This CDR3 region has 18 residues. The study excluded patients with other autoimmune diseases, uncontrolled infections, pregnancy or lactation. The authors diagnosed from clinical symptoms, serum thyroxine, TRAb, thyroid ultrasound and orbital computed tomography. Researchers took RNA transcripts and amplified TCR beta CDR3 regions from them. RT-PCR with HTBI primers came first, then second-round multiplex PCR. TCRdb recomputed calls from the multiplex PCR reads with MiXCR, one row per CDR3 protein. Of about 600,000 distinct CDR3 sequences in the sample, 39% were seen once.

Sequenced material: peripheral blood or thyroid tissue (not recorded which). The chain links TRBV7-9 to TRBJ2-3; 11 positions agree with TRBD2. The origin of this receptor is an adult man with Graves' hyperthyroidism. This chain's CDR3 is CASSLLTTTSGIGDTQYF. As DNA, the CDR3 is TGTGCCAGCAGCTTACTAACAACGACTAGCGGGATTGGGGATACGCAGTATTTT.